This T cell receptor (beta chain) was profiled in a study of identical twins. To note about this clonotype: Antigen: not known.

TCRdb called the 5' RACE reads again in MiXCR, with one record for every CDR3 protein. The data hold hundreds of thousands of distinct CDR3 sequences, with 20% to 25% observed a single time. Trimming removed 0 bases from V and 1 base from J, with 10 bases in between. The CDR3 is 15 residues long. Germline CDR1 LGHDT, CDR2 YNNKEL (reference sequence). Points from the study as a whole: Not following the same donors, the study drew its conclusions from cross-sectional statistical analysis.

These data are also associated with another study on T cells expressing NK-cell markers. Per that study: The TCR beta repertoires were obtained from sorted CD3+CD56+NKG2C+, CD3+CD56+NKG2C- and CD3+CD56-NKG2C+ T cells. Serological testing identified most of the eight sequenced donors as HCMV-seropositive and one as seronegative.

The TCR sequence derives from a young woman in good health. The sample was CD4+ T cells sorted from blood. The rearrangement uses TRBV3-1 and TRBJ2-7; D uncertain. CDR3 nucleotides: TGTGCCAGCAGCCAAGATGGACGTTTTTCCTACGAGCAGTACTTC. Its translation is CASSQDGRFSYEQYF.